These 27 T cell receptor beta chains originate from one sample sequenced in a study of T cell clonotyping in hematopoietic cell transplantation. Measured with immunoSEQ multiplex PCR; TCRdb has only the in-frame clones, and not every one. The sample has more than 4,500 clones, around 82% seen once. The sample was peripheral blood mononuclear cells, taken 30 days after allogeneic stem cell transplant. The receptors originated from a male patient between 55 and 70 years old who had an allogeneic stem cell transplant from an unrelated donor, so the T cells may come from the graft donor. Some clones in this sample may be carry-over from other donors' samples.

CDR3 nucleotides: TGTGCCAGCTCACAGGCCTTGGGACAGCGTAACACTGAAGCTTTCTTT. This encodes CASSQALGQRNTEAFF. The chain couples TRBV18 to TRBJ1-1, with 7 bases matching TRBD1. Germline trimming cut 4 bases from V and 2 bases from J; bases unmatched to any gene: 10. The CDR3 has 16 residues. CDR1 and CDR2 from the germline V gene are KGHSH and LQKENI. Looking up the rest from reference TRBV18 and TRBJ1-1 gives the full variable domain: NAGVMQNPRHLVRRRGQEARLRCSPMKGHSHVYWYRQLPEEGLKFMVYLQKENIIDESGMPKERFSAEFPKEGPSILRIQQVVRGDSAAYFCASSQALGQRNTEAFFGQGTRLTVV.

This clone was detected a few times. The chain recombines TRBV27 with TRBJ2-7, with D unclear. This CDR3 spans 13 amino acids. V was trimmed by 3 bases and J by 0 bases, leaving 6 bases between them. CDR1 is MNHEY, CDR2 SMNVEV, per germline (reference sequence). The CDR3 region is CASSFPPSYEQYF. The CDR3 DNA reads as TGTGCCAGCAGTTTCCCCCCCTCCTACGAGCAGTACTTC.

The rearrangement joins TRBV5-1 to TRBJ1-6; no definite D call. The CDR3 covers 14 residues. The V gene lost 0 bases and the J gene lost 7 bases, with 8 bases spanning the gap. The V gene's germline CDR1 is SGHRS and CDR2 YFSETQ. CDR3 coding DNA: TGCGCCAGCAGCTTGGAAGCAGTCAATTCACCCCTCCACTTT. Its translation is CASSLEAVNSPLHF.

The chain couples TRBV25-1 to TRBJ2-7; the D gene could be TRBD1 or TRBD2 (7 bases each). V lost 3 bases to trimming and J lost 5 bases, with 23 bases between them. The CDR3 loop spans 17 amino acids. Germline loops: CDR1 MGHDK, CDR2 SYGVNS. In DNA form, the CDR3 reads TGTGCCAGCAGTGACCGCCTCGGGGGAGGGGGCGAAAACGAGCAGTACTTC. Protein sequence: CASSDRLGGGGENEQYF.

This clone appeared a single time. J is TRBJ2-5 and V is TRBV27; possibly TRBD1 for D (6 bases). Germline CDR1 reads MNHEY; CDR2 reads SMNVEV (reference sequence). Trimming cost V 6 bases and J 0 bases, with 11 bases left between them. CDR3 length equals 14 residues. CDR3 nucleotides: TGTGCCAGCAGCTACGGACAGTACCAAGAGACCCAGTACTTC. This codes for CASSYGQYQETQYF.

The chain carries TRBV7-9 and TRBJ2-7; 9 bases are a match to TRBD2. After removal of 5 bases from V and 5 bases from J, the junction contained 16 bases not matched to a gene. Germline V gene data show CDR1 as SEHNR and CDR2 as FQNEAQ (reference sequence). This CDR3 is built from 17 residues. CDR3 sequence: CASSPGGSSGKLHEQYF. The CDR3 region has the DNA TGTGCCAGCAGCCCGGGGGGGTCTAGCGGGAAGCTCCACGAGCAGTACTTC.

V is TRBV7-6 and J is TRBJ2-2, with 10 bases lining up with TRBD1. Germline V lookup: CDR1 SGHVS, CDR2 FNYEAQ. With 5 bases clipped from V and 5 bases from J, the junction kept 8 bases outside the gene matches. The CDR3 covers 16 residues. CDR3 bases: TGTGCCAGCAGCCACAGACAGGGGGCAGGGACCGGGGAGCTGTTTTTT. Amino acids: CASSHRQGAGTGELFF.

The rearrangement links TRBV11-2 to TRBJ2-2; no definite D call. With 7 bases removed from V and 5 bases from J, the gap between germline ends came to 11 bases. CDR1 and CDR2 (germline): SGHAT, FQNNGV. There are 13 residues in the CDR3. CDR3 DNA sequence: TGTGCCAGCACCCCCGTGGGGACCGGGGAGCTGTTTTTT. Translating gives CASTPVGTGELFF.

The chain links TRBV2 to TRBJ1-4; maybe TRBD1 (6 bases). This CDR3 contains 15 residues. CDR1 and CDR2 (germline): SNHLY, FYNNEI. V dropped 4 bases and J dropped 6 bases, with 15 bases sitting between them. CDR3 in amino acids: CASSGTAARDEKLFF. In nucleotides, the CDR3 is TGTGCCAGCAGTGGGACAGCTGCTAGGGATGAAAAACTGTTTTTT. Based on the CDR3 plus reference TRBV2 and TRBJ1-4, the full variable domain is EPEVTQTPSHQVTQMGQEVILRCVPISNHLYFYWYRQILGQKVEFLVSFYNNEISEKSEIFDDQFSVERPDGSNFTLKIRSTKLEDSAMYFCASSGTAARDEKLFFGSGTQLSVL.

This clone was seen more than once but under ten times. The chain couples TRBV6-5 to TRBJ2-5; D might be TRBD2 (7 bases). CDR1 and CDR2 (germline): MNHEY, SVGAGI. The length of the CDR3 is 14 residues. V was pared by 5 bases and J by 2 bases, with 12 bases between. The CDR3 loop reads CASSGGGPQETQYF. The CDR3 region has the DNA TGTGCCAGCAGTGGCGGGGGCCCACAAGAGACCCAGTACTTC.

V usage is TRBV6-5 and J usage is TRBJ1-3; maybe TRBD1 (5 bases). V dropped 5 bases and J dropped 0 bases, with 11 bases sitting between them. The CDR3 consists of 15 residues. Germline CDR1 is MNHEY and CDR2 is SVGAGI. For the CDR3, the DNA is TGTGCCAGCAGTAGGGACGGACTCTCTGGAAACACCATATATTTT. This codes for CASSRDGLSGNTIYF.

A few counts support this clone. The V and J genes are TRBV9 and TRBJ2-7; tentative D call: TRBD2 (6 bases). Trimming stripped 3 bases from V and 6 bases from J, with 19 bases between. Per the germline V gene, CDR1 is SGDLS and CDR2 is YYNGEE. The CDR3 totals 15 residues. The CDR3 coding sequence is TGTGCCAGCAGCGCCTACACCGCCGGGAGTGGCGAGCAGTACTTC. Its translation is CASSAYTAGSGEQYF.

This clone was seen just once. V is TRBV2 and J is TRBJ1-2; D remains unclear. V was shortened by 5 bases and J by 7 bases, with 20 bases between the two germline ends. Germline CDR1 reads SNHLY; CDR2 reads FYNNEI. The CDR3 length is 15 residues. The CDR3 protein is CASSYDTAPWGGYTF. The CDR3 DNA reads as TGTGCCAGCAGTTACGACACAGCCCCCTGGGGTGGCTACACCTTC.

The rearrangement joins TRBV9 to TRBJ2-3; the D is unclear. Germline V lookup: CDR1 SGDLS, CDR2 YYNGEE. V gave up 0 bases and J gave up 0 bases, with 8 bases separating them. The length of the CDR3 is 15 residues. The CDR3 reads CASSVAPRSTDTQYF. The CDR3 DNA reads as TGTGCCAGCAGCGTAGCTCCGCGGAGCACAGATACGCAGTATTTT.

This chain links TRBV5-6 with TRBJ1-1; the match to TRBD1 covers 9 bases. The CDR3 covers 15 residues. V shed 3 bases, J shed 3 bases, and the junction held 6 bases outside the gene matches. Germline CDR1 reads SGHDT; CDR2 reads YYEEEE. As DNA, the CDR3 is TGTGCCAGCAGCTGGGACAGGGAGTTGTACACTGAAGCTTTCTTT. Residues: CASSWDRELYTEAFF.

This chain joins TRBV6-5 and TRBJ2-7; 14 bases match TRBD2. V dropped 6 bases and J dropped 2; count of bases not matched to a gene: 3. Germline V gene sequence: CDR1 MNHEY, CDR2 SVGAGI. The CDR3 runs 15 residues. The CDR3 is CASSLGLAGAYEQYF. CDR3 DNA: TGTGCCAGCAGCCTGGGACTAGCGGGAGCCTACGAGCAGTACTTC.

This sequence joins TRBV27 and TRBJ1-6, with D perhaps matching TRBD1 (5 bases). The V end lost 3 bases, the J end lost 11 bases, and 11 bases lay between the germline ends. The CDR3 spans 13 residues. Per the germline V gene, CDR1 is MNHEY and CDR2 is SMNVEV (reference sequence). CDR3 sequence reads: CASSLNRQAPLHF. CDR3 DNA sequence: TGTGCCAGCAGTTTGAACAGGCAGGCACCCCTCCACTTT.

This clone was recorded a few times. V usage is TRBV7-8 and J usage is TRBJ2-1; D is uncertain. The CDR3 length is 10 residues. V was cut by 3 bases and J by 8 bases, with 2 bases left in between. CDR1 and CDR2 from the germline V gene are SGHVS and FQNEAQ. The CDR3 DNA follows: TGTGCCAGCAGCTTCGATGAGCAGTTCTTC. It translates to CASSFDEQFF. Full variable domain (missing parts from reference TRBV7-8 and TRBJ2-1): GAGVSQSPRYKVAKRGQDVALRCDPISGHVSLFWYQQALGQGPEFLTYFQNEAQLDKSGLPSDRFFAERPEGSVSTLKIQRTQQEDSAVYLCASSFDEQFFGPGTRLTVL.

The J gene is TRBJ1-1, the V gene TRBV5-8, with TRBD1 matching over 9 bases. V was clipped by 0 bases and J by 3 bases; unmatched bases: 3. Germline V gene sequence: CDR1 SGHTS, CDR2 YDEGEE. The CDR3 sequence is 15 residues long. The DNA for the CDR3 is TGTGCCAGCAGCTTGGCGGGGGACAGGGACACTGAAGCTTTCTTT. Its protein is CASSLAGDRDTEAFF.

This chain uses TRBV6-1 with TRBJ2-7; D unresolved. Germline V gene data show CDR1 as MNHNS and CDR2 as SASEGT. Trimming took 2 bases from V and 12 from J, leaving 11 bases between them. The CDR3 length is 11 residues. The CDR3 loop reads CASSEPPLVYF. Here the CDR3 DNA reads TGTGCCAGCAGTGAACCGCCGCTTGTGTACTTC.

This sequence joins TRBV9 and TRBJ1-1; D call uncertain. Trimming left V 0 bases short and J 5 bases short, with 11 bases between. This CDR3 region has 14 residues. Germline V gene data show CDR1 as SGDLS and CDR2 as YYNGEE. This CDR3 reads CASSVGPGKTEAFF. CDR3 coding DNA: TGTGCCAGCAGCGTAGGTCCGGGGAAGACTGAAGCTTTCTTT. Full variable domain (rest looked up from reference TRBV9 and TRBJ1-1): DSGVTQTPKHLITATGQRVTLRCSPRSGDLSVYWYQQSLDQGLQFLIQYYNGEERAKGNILERFSAQQFPDLHSELNLSSLELGDSALYFCASSVGPGKTEAFFGQGTRLTVV.

V and J are TRBV5-1 and TRBJ1-3; no clear D. V lost 3 bases and J lost 0, with 13 bases in between. The CDR3 length is 16 residues. CDR1 and CDR2 from the germline V gene are SGHRS and YFSETQ. CDR3: CASSSGRAASGNTIYF. DNA for the CDR3: TGCGCCAGCAGCTCGGGTAGGGCAGCCTCTGGAAACACCATATATTTT.

This clone was counted a single time. The rearrangement links TRBV30 to TRBJ2-5; D gene unclear. This CDR3 spans 14 amino acids. Trimming stripped 0 bases from V and 1 base from J, with 9 bases between. In germline, CDR1 is GTSNPN, CDR2 SVGIG (reference sequence). The CDR3 protein is CAWSVGQPQETQYF. The CDR3 DNA follows: TGTGCCTGGAGTGTAGGCCAGCCCCAAGAGACCCAGTACTTC.

The rearrangement uses TRBV11-2 and TRBJ1-3, with TRBD1 matching over 9 bases. The CDR3 is made up of 15 amino acids. Germline values: CDR1 SGHAT, CDR2 FQNNGV. Trimming at V came to 3 bases and at J to 2 bases, leaving 2 bases not matched to a gene. CDR3 DNA: TGTGCCAGCAGCTTTGGACAGGGGCCTGGAAACACCATATATTTT. This encodes CASSFGQGPGNTIYF.

The chain joins TRBV7-8 to TRBJ1-1; D perhaps matches TRBD1 (6 bases). Looked up from germline, CDR1 is SGHVS and CDR2 is FQNEAQ. There are 16 residues in the CDR3. V lost 3 bases, J lost 5 bases, and 19 bases lay in between. The CDR3 DNA is TGTGCCAGCAGCTTTTTCGGGCGGACAGTCGGGACTGAAGCTTTCTTT. The encoded protein is CASSFFGRTVGTEAFF. Full variable domain (outside the CDR3, taken from reference TRBV7-8 and TRBJ1-1): GAGVSQSPRYKVAKRGQDVALRCDPISGHVSLFWYQQALGQGPEFLTYFQNEAQLDKSGLPSDRFFAERPEGSVSTLKIQRTQQEDSAVYLCASSFFGRTVGTEAFFGQGTRLTVV.

The CDR3 bases are TGTGCCAGTACGATTCGAACCGCCACTGAAGCTTTCTTT. Amino acid sequence: CASTIRTATEAFF. The chain recombines TRBV19 with TRBJ1-1; unclear D gene. Trimming took 7 bases from V and 4 from J, leaving 13 bases between them. Germline loops: CDR1 LNHDA, CDR2 SQIVND (reference sequence). The CDR3 loop spans 13 amino acids.

V gene TRBV29-1 combines with J gene TRBJ1-2; TRBD1 agrees at 10 bases. The junction had 8 bases not matched to a gene; V was cut back by 6 bases and J by 7 bases. This CDR3 contains 13 residues. Germline V gives CDR1 SQVTM, CDR2 ANQGSEA. The CDR3 sequence: CSVGDRGLSGYTF. CDR3 bases: TGCAGCGTCGGAGACAGGGGGCTAAGTGGCTACACCTTC.